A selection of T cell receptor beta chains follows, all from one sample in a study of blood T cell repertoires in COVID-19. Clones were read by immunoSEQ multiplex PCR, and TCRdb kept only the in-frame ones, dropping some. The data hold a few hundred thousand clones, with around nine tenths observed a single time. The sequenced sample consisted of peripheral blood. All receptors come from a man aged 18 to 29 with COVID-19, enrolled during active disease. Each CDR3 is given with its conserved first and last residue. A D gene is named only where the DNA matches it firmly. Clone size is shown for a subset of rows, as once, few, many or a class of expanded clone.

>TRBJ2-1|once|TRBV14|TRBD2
TGTGCCAGCAGCCACCGGCGGGGGGCGGCGGGGAATGAGCAGTTCTTC
CASSHRRGAAGNEQFF
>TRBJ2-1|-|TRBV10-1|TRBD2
TGCGCCAGCAGTGAGAATGAATGGACTAGCGGGATGGATGAGCAGTTCTTC
CASSENEWTSGMDEQFF
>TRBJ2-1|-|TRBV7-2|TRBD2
TGTGCCAGCAGCTCCCGGACTAGCGGGAGGAGGAATGAGCAGTTCTTC
CASSSRTSGRRNEQFF
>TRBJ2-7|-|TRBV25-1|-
TGTGCCAGCAGTGATCGGGGGTCCCAATCCTACGAGCAGTACTTC
CASSDRGSQSYEQYF
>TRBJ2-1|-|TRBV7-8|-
TGTGCCAGCAGCCCAGAGAGAGGGAGGATGGATGAGCAGTTCTTC
CASSPERGRMDEQFF
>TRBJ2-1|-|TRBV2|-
TGTGCCAGCCAGTTACTAACCTACAATGAGCAGTTCTTC
CASQLLTYNEQFF
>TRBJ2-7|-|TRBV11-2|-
TGTGCCAGCAGCTTAGAAGAGGGTGGCGAGCAGTACTTC
CASSLEEGGEQYF
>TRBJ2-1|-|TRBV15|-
TGTGCCACCAGCATCTTCAGCGGGTCCTCCTACAATGAGCAGTTCTTC
CATSIFSGSSYNEQFF
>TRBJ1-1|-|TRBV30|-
TGTGCCGGTGGGATCGGGGAAACTGAAGCTTTCTTT
CAGGIGETEAFF
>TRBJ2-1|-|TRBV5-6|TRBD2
TGTGCCAGCAGCTTGAGATCTAGCGGTCCCTACAATGAGCAGTTCTTC
CASSLRSSGPYNEQFF
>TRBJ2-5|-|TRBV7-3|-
TGTGCCAGCAGCGCAGATGGGGCTAGGACCTCAGAGACCCAGTACTTC
CASSADGARTSETQYF
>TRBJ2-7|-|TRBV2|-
TGTGCCAGCAGAGTAGACTCTGCCCTCTCCTACGAGCAGTACTTC
CASRVDSALSYEQYF
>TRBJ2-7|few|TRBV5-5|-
TGTGCCAGCAGCTTTACTCCGGGAGCTAACTACGAGCAGTACTTC
CASSFTPGANYEQYF
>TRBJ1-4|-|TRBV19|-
TGTGCCAGTAAAAAGGGTGGCAGGGATGAAAAACTGTTTTTT
CASKKGGRDEKLFF
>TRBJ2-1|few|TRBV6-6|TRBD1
TGTGCCAGCAGCACCCCTGGGACAGGGGCGCGCGAGCAGTTCTTC
CASSTPGTGAREQFF
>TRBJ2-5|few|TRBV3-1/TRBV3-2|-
TGTGCCAGCAGCCAAGATGGAGACGTAGAGACCCAGTACTTC
CASSQDGDVETQYF
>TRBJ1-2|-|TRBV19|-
TGTGCCAGTACCCGCAAAGGCACCCAGGGGTTCTGGTACGGCTACACCTTC
CASTRKGTQGFWYGYTF
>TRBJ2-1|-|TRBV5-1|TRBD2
TGCGCCAGCAGCTTCGCGACTAGCGGGAGGAATGAGCAGTTCTTC
CASSFATSGRNEQFF
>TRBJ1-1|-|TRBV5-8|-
TGTGCCAGCAGCCCAGGGGAAGGAGCTTTCTTT
CASSPGEGAFF
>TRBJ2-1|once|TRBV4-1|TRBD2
TGCGCCAGCAGCCAAGACCGGGGCGGGAGCCCTCATGAGCAGTTCTTC
CASSQDRGGSPHEQFF
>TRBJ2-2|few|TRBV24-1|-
TGTGCCACCAGTGATGTTAGCGCGAACACCGGGGAGCTGTTTTTT
CATSDVSANTGELFF
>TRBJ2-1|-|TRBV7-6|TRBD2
TGTGCCAGCAGCTTTTATAGCGGGAGGGCCCCCAGCAATGAGCAGTTCTTC
CASSFYSGRAPSNEQFF
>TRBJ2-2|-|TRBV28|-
TGTGCCAGCAGTTTTCAGGGTCGTGCCACCGGGGAGCTGTTTTTT
CASSFQGRATGELFF
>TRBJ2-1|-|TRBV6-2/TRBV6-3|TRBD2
TGTGCCAGCAGTTTTGAATCCGGGACTAGCCATGAGCAGTTCTTC
CASSFESGTSHEQFF
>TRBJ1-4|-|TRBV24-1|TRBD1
TGTGCCACCAGTGCTCTGGACAGGGGTAGTGAAAAACTGTTTTTT
CATSALDRGSEKLFF
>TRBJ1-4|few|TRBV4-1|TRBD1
TGCGCCAGCAGCCAAGCGGGACAGGGAAATGAAAAACTGTTTTTT
CASSQAGQGNEKLFF
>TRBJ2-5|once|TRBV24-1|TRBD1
TGTGCCACCAGTGACCCCCGGACAGGGGCCTCGCGGGAGACCCAGTACTTC
CATSDPRTGASRETQYF
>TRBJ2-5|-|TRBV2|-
TGTGCCAGCAGTCGACAGGTAGAGACCCAGTACTTC
CASSRQVETQYF
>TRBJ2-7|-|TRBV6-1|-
TGTGCCAGCAGTGAAGCGTGGCAGGTTTACGAGCAGTACTTC
CASSEAWQVYEQYF
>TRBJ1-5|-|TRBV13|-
TGTGCCAGCAGCTTAGGCCAGGCCCATCAGCCCCAGCATTTT
CASSLGQAHQPQHF
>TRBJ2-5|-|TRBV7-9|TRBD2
TGTGCCAGCAGCTTAGTGGGAAGGGAGGGTGGATATCAAGAGACCCAGTACTTC
CASSLVGREGGYQETQYF
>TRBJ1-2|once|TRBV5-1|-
TGCGCCAGCAGCTTGGAAGGAGCGAGAGGCTACACCTTC
CASSLEGARGYTF
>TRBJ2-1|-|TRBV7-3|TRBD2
TGTGCCAGCAGCTTAGGAACTAGCGGATACAATGAGCAGTTCTTC
CASSLGTSGYNEQFF
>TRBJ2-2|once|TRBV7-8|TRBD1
TGTGCCAGCAGCTTAGGGACAGGGAAAGTCGGGGAGCTGTTTTTT
CASSLGTGKVGELFF
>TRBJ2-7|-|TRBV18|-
TGTGCCAGCTCACCACCGTCACCAGCCTACGAGCAGTACTTC
CASSPPSPAYEQYF
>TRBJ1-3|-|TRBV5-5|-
TGTGCCAGCAGCACCGCGGGACTCGAATCTGGAAACACCATATATTTT
CASSTAGLESGNTIYF
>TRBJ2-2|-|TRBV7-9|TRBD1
TGTGCCAGCAGCACCGACAGGGGAGCCGGGGAGCTGTTTTTT
CASSTDRGAGELFF
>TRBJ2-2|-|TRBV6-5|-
TGTGCCAGCAGTTACTCGAAATGGGGGAGGGGGGAGCTGTTTTTT
CASSYSKWGRGELFF
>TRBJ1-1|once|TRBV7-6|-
TGTGCCAGCAGCTCTTACTGGGACAACCAGAACACTGAAGCTTTCTTT
CASSSYWDNQNTEAFF
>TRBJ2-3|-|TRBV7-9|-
TGTGCCAGCAGCTTTAGAGGTCCTAGCACAGATACGCAGTATTTT
CASSFRGPSTDTQYF
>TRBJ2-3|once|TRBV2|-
TGTGCCAGCAGCTATACAGGGACGGATACGCAGTATTTT
CASSYTGTDTQYF
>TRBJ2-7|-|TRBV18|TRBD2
TGTGCCAGCTCACCTTATAGCGGGAGGCCCTCCTACGAGCAGTACTTC
CASSPYSGRPSYEQYF